These T cell receptor beta chains were read from a single sample in a study of cytomegalovirus exposure and HLA in healthy donors. Clones were sequenced by immunoSEQ multiplex PCR, and TCRdb holds only the in-frame ones, with some missing. The sample comprises roughly 120,000 clones, about 80% of which are singletons, and over 10% rests with the top ten. Source material: PBMCs. The receptor source for this set is a man aged 25-45 years in good health and CMV-seropositive. CDR3s include the opening cysteine and the closing phenylalanine or tryptophan. The D gene is left open where the match is weak. Not every row has a clone size; where given, it reads once, few, many or a size class.

size	D	V	J	CDR3	DNA
.	TRBD1	TRBV5-6	TRBJ2-7	CASSFTGGGYYEQYF	TGTGCCAGCAGCTTTACAGGGGGCGGTTACTACGAGCAGTACTTC
once	.	TRBV4-3	TRBJ1-4	CASSQDRITDNEKLFF	TGCGCCAGCAGCCAAGATAGGATAACAGACAATGAAAAACTGTTTTTT
few	.	TRBV5-1	TRBJ1-1	CASSRDVGNTEAFF	TGCGCCAGCAGCCGGGATGTGGGGAACACTGAAGCTTTCTTT
.	.	TRBV28	TRBJ1-4	CASCLRDEKLFF	TGTGCCAGCTGCCTGCGGGATGAAAAACTGTTTTTT
.	.	TRBV28	TRBJ1-5	CASSPIRENSNQPQHF	TGTGCCAGCAGCCCAATCCGGGAAAATAGCAATCAGCCCCAGCATTTT
once	TRBD2	TRBV5-1	TRBJ2-7	CASSPPATSGGMRSYEQYF	TGCGCCAGCAGCCCCCCGGCGACTAGCGGGGGGATGAGGTCCTACGAGCAGTACTTC
.	.	TRBV2	TRBJ2-4	CASVGGTLAKNIQYF	TGTGCCTCGGTGGGGGGGACACTAGCCAAAAACATTCAGTACTTC
.	TRBD1	TRBV18	TRBJ2-7	CASSRDRDPTPYEQYF	TGTGCCAGCTCGAGGGACAGGGACCCCACCCCCTACGAGCAGTACTTC
.	TRBD1	TRBV28	TRBJ1-2	CASRGTGSGGYTF	TGTGCCAGCAGGGGGACAGGGAGCGGGGGCTACACCTTC
few	.	TRBV7-2	TRBJ2-6	CASAPRDSGANVLTF	TGTGCCAGCGCACCCAGGGACTCTGGGGCCAACGTCCTGACTTTC
.	.	TRBV7-2	TRBJ1-3	CASSRTVSGNTIYF	TGTGCCAGCAGCCGGACAGTTTCTGGAAACACCATATATTTT
once	.	TRBV5-5	TRBJ1-5	CASSLGQGGQPQHF	TGTGCCAGCAGCTTGGGGCAGGGTGGTCAGCCCCAGCATTTT
.	TRBD1	TRBV5-1	TRBJ1-4	CASSQRIGQGEKLFF	TGCGCCAGCAGCCAGCGTATAGGACAGGGGGAAAAACTGTTTTTT
.	TRBD1	TRBV6-1	TRBJ1-1	CASRPRQGSTEAFF	TGTGCCAGCAGACCTAGACAGGGGAGCACTGAAGCTTTCTTT
.	TRBD1	TRBV28	TRBJ2-2	CASSLSRGWGTGELFF	TGTGCCAGCAGTTTAAGCAGGGGGTGGGGCACCGGGGAGCTGTTTTTT
.	TRBD2	TRBV4-1	TRBJ2-4	CASAQLAGEAKNIQYF	TGCGCCAGCGCCCAACTAGCGGGGGAGGCCAAAAACATTCAGTACTTC
.	TRBD2	TRBV7-2	TRBJ2-3	CASSPAGRGTRTDTQYF	TGTGCCAGCAGCCCGGCGGGGCGGGGGACCCGCACAGATACGCAGTATTTT
.	.	TRBV20-1	TRBJ1-1	CPTDLTEAFF	TGCCCGACAGACCTCACTGAAGCTTTCTTT
.	TRBD2	TRBV4-2	TRBJ2-3	CASSQDLLAGSFGADTQYF	TGTGCCAGCAGCCAAGATCTACTAGCGGGATCCTTTGGCGCAGATACGCAGTATTTT